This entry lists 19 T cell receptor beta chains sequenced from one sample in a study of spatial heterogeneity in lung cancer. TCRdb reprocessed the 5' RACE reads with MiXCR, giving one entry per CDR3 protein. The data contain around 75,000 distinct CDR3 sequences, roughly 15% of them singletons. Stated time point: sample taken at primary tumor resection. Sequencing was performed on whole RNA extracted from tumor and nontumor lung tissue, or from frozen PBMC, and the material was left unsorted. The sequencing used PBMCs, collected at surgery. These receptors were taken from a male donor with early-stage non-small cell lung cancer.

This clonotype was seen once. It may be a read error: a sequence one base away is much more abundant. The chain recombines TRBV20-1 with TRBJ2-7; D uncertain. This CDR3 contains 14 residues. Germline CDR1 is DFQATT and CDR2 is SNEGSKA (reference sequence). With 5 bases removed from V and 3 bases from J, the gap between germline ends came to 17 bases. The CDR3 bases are TGCAGTGCTGGCTTGACCCCCCAGCGCTACGAGCAGTACTTC. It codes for CSAGLTPQRYEQYF.

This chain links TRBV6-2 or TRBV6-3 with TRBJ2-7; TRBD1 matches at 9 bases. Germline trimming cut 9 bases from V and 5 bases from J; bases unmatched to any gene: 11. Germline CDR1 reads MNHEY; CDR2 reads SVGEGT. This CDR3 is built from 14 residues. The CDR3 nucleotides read TGTGCCAGTACCACAGGACAGGGGCGCCACGAGCAGTACTTC. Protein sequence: CASTTGQGRHEQYF.

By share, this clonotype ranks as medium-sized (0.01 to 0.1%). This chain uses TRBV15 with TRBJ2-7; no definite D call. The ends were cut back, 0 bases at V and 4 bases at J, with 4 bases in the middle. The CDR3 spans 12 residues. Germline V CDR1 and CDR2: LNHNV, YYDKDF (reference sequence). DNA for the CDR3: TGTGCCACCAGCAGAGAATATTACGAGCAGTACTTC. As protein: CATSREYYEQYF.

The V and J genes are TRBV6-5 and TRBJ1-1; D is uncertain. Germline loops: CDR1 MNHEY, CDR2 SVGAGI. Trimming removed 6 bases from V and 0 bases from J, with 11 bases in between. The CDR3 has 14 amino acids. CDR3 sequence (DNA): TGTGCCAGCAGCCCGGACGGGTTGAACACTGAAGCTTTCTTT. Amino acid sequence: CASSPDGLNTEAFF.

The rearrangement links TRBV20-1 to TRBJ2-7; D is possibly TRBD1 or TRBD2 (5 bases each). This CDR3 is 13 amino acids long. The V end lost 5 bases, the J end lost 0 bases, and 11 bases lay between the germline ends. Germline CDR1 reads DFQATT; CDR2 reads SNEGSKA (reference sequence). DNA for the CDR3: TGCAGTGCTGGGACCTGGACCTCCTACGAGCAGTACTTC. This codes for CSAGTWTSYEQYF.

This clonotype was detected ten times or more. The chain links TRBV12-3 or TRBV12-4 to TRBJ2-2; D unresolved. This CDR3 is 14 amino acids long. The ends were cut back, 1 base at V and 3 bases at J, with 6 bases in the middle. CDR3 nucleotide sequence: TGTGCCAGCAGTTTAGGCGGTTACACCGGGGAGCTGTTTTTT. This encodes CASSLGGYTGELFF.

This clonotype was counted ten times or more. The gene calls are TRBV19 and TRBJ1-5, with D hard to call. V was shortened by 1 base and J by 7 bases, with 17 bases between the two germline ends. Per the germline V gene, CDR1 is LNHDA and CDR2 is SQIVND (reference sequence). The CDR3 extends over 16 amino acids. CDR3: CASSIAPGSGGQPQHF. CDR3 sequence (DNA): TGTGCCAGTAGTATAGCCCCGGGGTCGGGTGGACAGCCCCAGCATTTT.

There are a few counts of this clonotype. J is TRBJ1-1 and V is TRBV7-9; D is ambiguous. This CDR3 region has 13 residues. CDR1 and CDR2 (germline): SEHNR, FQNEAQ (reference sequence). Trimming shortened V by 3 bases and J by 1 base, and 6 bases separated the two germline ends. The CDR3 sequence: CASSFDSNTEAFF. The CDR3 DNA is TGTGCCAGCAGCTTCGACTCGAACACTGAAGCTTTCTTT.

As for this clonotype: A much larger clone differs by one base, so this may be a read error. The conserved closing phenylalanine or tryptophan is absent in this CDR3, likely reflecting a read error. This CDR3 is CASSPGSRQWYQETQYL. As DNA, the CDR3 is TGTGCCAGCAGTCCAGGGTCTCGTCAGTGGTACCAAGAGACCCAGTACCTC. The genes are TRBV6-5 and TRBJ2-5, with TRBD1 as a possible D gene (5 bases). Trimming left V 5 bases short and J 0 bases short, with 19 bases between. The germline CDR1 and CDR2 sequences are MNHEY and SVGAGI. CDR3 length: 17 amino acids.

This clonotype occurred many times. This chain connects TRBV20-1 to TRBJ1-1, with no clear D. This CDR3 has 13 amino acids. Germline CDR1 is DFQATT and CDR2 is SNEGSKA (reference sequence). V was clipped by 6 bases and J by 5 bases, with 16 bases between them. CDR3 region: CSALPPGRTEAFF. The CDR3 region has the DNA TGCAGTGCCCTGCCCCCCGGGCGGACTGAAGCTTTCTTT.

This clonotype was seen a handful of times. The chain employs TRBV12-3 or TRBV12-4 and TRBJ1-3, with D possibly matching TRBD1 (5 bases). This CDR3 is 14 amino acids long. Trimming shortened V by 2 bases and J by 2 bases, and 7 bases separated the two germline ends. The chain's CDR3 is CASSLRQTGNTIYF. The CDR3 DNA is TGTGCCAGCAGTTTACGACAGACTGGAAACACCATATATTTT.

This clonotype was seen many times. The DNA of the CDR3 is TGTGCCAGCAGCGGGGACAGTGAAGCTTTCTTT. This translates into CASSGDSEAFF. This chain uses TRBV9 with TRBJ1-1; 7 nucleotides line up with TRBD1. Trimming took 3 bases from V and 7 from J; bases not matched to a gene: 0. CDR3 size: 11 residues. CDR1 is SGDLS and CDR2 is YYNGEE in the germline V gene. The full variable domain, completed using reference TRBV9 and TRBJ1-1, is DSGVTQTPKHLITATGQRVTLRCSPRSGDLSVYWYQQSLDQGLQFLIQYYNGEERAKGNILERFSAQQFPDLHSELNLSSLELGDSALYFCASSGDSEAFFGQGTRLTVV.

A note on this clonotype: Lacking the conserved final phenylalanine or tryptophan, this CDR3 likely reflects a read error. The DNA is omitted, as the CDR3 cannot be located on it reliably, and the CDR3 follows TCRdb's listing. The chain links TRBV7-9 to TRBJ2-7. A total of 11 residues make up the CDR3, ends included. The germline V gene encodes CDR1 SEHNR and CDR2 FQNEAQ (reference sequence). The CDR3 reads CASSLARRRRC.

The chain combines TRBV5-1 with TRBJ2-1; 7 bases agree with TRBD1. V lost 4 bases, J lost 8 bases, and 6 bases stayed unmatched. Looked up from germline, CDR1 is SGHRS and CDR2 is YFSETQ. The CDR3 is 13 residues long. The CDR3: CASSPQGEHEQFF. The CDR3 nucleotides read TGCGCCAGCAGCCCGCAGGGGGAACATGAGCAGTTCTTC.

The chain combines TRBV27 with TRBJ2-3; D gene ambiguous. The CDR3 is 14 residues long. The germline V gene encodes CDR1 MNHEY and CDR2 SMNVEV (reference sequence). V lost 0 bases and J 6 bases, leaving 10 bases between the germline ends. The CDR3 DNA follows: TGTGCCAGCAGTTTATCGGTCTCCCGTGATACGCAGTATTTT. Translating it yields CASSLSVSRDTQYF.

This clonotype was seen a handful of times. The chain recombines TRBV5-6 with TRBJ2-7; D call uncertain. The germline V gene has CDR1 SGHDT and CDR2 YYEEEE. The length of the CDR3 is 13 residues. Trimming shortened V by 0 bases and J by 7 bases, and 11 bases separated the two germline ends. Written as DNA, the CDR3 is TGTGCCAGCAGCTTGGGACGATCAAGGGAGCAGTACTTC. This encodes CASSLGRSREQYF. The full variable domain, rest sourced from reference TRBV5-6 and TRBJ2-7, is DAGVTQSPTHLIKTRGQQVTLRCSPKSGHDTVSWYQQALGQGPQFIFQYYEEEERQRGNFPDRFSGHQFPNYSSELNVNALLLGDSALYLCASSLGRSREQYFGPGTRLTVT.

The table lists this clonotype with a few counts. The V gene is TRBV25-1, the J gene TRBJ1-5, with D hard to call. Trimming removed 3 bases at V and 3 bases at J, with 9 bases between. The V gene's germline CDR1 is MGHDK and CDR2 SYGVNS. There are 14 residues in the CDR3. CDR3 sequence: CASSDGGFNQPQHF. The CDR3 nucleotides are TGTGCCAGCAGTGATGGAGGGTTCAATCAGCCCCAGCATTTT.

Here the CDR3 DNA reads TGTGCCAGCAGCTTTCCCGGGACAGTCTCCTACGAGCAGTACTTC. Amino acid sequence: CASSFPGTVSYEQYF. The V call is TRBV5-4, the J call TRBJ2-7; 7 bases are shared with TRBD1. The CDR3 is made up of 15 amino acids. CDR1 is SGHNT and CDR2 is YYREEE in the germline V gene (reference sequence). The V segment lost 2 bases and the J segment 0 bases; nucleotides outside the gene matches: 5.

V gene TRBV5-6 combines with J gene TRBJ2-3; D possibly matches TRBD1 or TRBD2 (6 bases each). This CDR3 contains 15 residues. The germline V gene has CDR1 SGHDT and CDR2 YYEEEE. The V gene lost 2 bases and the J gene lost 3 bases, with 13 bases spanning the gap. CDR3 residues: CASSFGGGRTDTQYF. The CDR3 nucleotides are TGTGCCAGCAGCTTCGGAGGGGGGCGGACAGATACGCAGTATTTT. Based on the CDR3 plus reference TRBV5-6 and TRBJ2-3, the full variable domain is DAGVTQSPTHLIKTRGQQVTLRCSPKSGHDTVSWYQQALGQGPQFIFQYYEEEERQRGNFPDRFSGHQFPNYSSELNVNALLLGDSALYLCASSFGGGRTDTQYFGPGTRLTVL.